The 18 T cell receptor beta chains reported below all come from one sample, sequenced in a study of blood T cells in healthy people across ages. A second PCR of 7 to 11 cycles used a sample-barcoded 5' primer and a J-beta primer mix. TCRdb re-called the 5' RACE reads through MiXCR, storing one row per CDR3 protein. The sample lists almost 800,000 distinct CDR3 sequences, more than 45% occurring once. Sequenced sample: blood. The receptors come from a man aged 30 to 45 in good health.

The chain links TRBV7-8 to TRBJ2-3; 12 bases line up with TRBD2. This CDR3 contains 18 residues. Germline CDR1 is SGHVS and CDR2 is FQNEAQ. V lost 5 bases and J lost 0; bases outside the gene matches: 9. The CDR3 protein is CASSDRLAGDLSTDTQYF. CDR3 sequence (DNA): TGTGCCAGCAGCGATCGACTAGCGGGAGATTTGAGCACAGATACGCAGTATTTT. Drawing the rest from reference TRBV7-8 and TRBJ2-3, the complete variable domain is GAGVSQSPRYKVAKRGQDVALRCDPISGHVSLFWYQQALGQGPEFLTYFQNEAQLDKSGLPSDRFFAERPEGSVSTLKIQRTQQEDSAVYLCASSDRLAGDLSTDTQYFGPGTRLTVL.

This clonotype has a single count. The CDR3 region is CSAMSGGGYEQYF. For the CDR3, the DNA is TGCAGTGCTATGAGCGGCGGGGGCTACGAGCAGTACTTC. The rearrangement joins TRBV20-1 to TRBJ2-5; 7 bases line up with TRBD2. The J call may be incorrect, as the DNA end agrees better with TRBJ2-7. Germline V gene data show CDR1 as DFQATT and CDR2 as SNEGSKA (reference sequence). CDR3 length: 13 residues.

As regards this clonotype: A much larger clone lies a single base off, so this may be a read error. V and J are TRBV29-1 and TRBJ2-3; perhaps TRBD2 as D (5 bases). Germline-derived CDR1 and CDR2 are SQVTM and ANQGSEA. Trimming took 7 bases from V and 4 from J, leaving 18 bases between them. The CDR3 covers 14 residues. DNA for the CDR3: TGCAGCGGGAGGCAGGCCAGTGGCGCAGATACGCAGTATTTT. Protein: CSGRQASGADTQYF.

This sequence joins TRBV6-5 and TRBJ1-5; possibly TRBD1 for D (5 bases). The CDR3 extends over 13 amino acids. Germline values: CDR1 MNHEY, CDR2 SVGAGI. V dropped 6 bases and J dropped 4 bases, with 10 bases sitting between them. This chain's CDR3 is CASRGHGNQPQHF. As DNA, the CDR3 is TGTGCCAGCAGGGGGCATGGAAATCAGCCCCAGCATTTT.

DNA of the CDR3: TGCAGCGTTGGGGGAGGGGGCAGTGTGACAGATACGCAGTATTTT. Its protein product is CSVGGGGSVTDTQYF. The chain recombines TRBV29-1 with TRBJ2-3; D is possibly TRBD1 or TRBD2 (7 bases each). V was clipped by 4 bases and J by 3 bases, with 17 bases between them. Germline values: CDR1 SQVTM, CDR2 ANQGSEA. The CDR3 runs 15 residues.

To note about this clonotype: This sequence may be a read error, since a much larger clone differs from it by one base. The chain links TRBV18 to TRBJ1-1; tentative D call: TRBD1 (6 bases). Germline CDR1 is KGHSH and CDR2 is LQKENI. The CDR3 covers 14 residues. V gave up 3 bases and J gave up 4 bases, with 12 bases separating them. Here the CDR3 DNA reads TGTGCCAGCTCACCTGGGACAACGAGCACTGAAGCTTTCTTT. It specifies CASSPGTTSTEAFF.

V usage is TRBV7-9 and J usage is TRBJ2-5; TRBD2 agrees at 9 bases. The end of the DNA is better explained by TRBJ2-7, so the J call may be wrong. The CDR3 consists of 14 residues. Germline CDR1 and CDR2: SEHNR and FQNEAQ (reference sequence). The chain's CDR3 is CASSLGASGDEQYF. DNA of the CDR3: TGTGCCAGCAGCTTAGGGGCTAGCGGGGACGAGCAGTACTTC.

This clonotype has a handful of counts. The rearrangement links TRBV20-1 to TRBJ1-2; tentative D call: TRBD1 (5 bases). Trimming cost V 0 bases and J 10 bases, with 15 bases left between them. The germline gives CDR1 DFQATT, CDR2 SNEGSKA (reference sequence). CDR3 length: 13 amino acids. DNA for the CDR3: TGCAGTGCTAGAGATCTTGATACAGGTCTCTACACCTTC. Translation gives CSARDLDTGLYTF.

The chain uses TRBV5-6 and TRBJ2-4, with D perhaps matching TRBD1 or TRBD2 (5 bases each). Judging by the DNA end, TRBJ2-7 fits better; the J call may be wrong. The CDR3 runs to 20 residues. Germline CDR1 is SGHDT and CDR2 is YYEEEE. CDR3 sequence reads: CASSSRTYPGDRGEWDEQYF. CDR3 DNA sequence: TGTGCCAGCAGCTCACGAACCTATCCAGGAGACCGAGGGGAGTGGGACGAGCAGTACTTC.

The chain employs TRBV27 and TRBJ2-7; no firm D call. CDR1 is MNHEY and CDR2 is SMNVEV in the germline V gene (reference sequence). Trimming left V 5 bases short and J 6 bases short, with 14 bases between. This CDR3 contains 13 residues. The CDR3 nucleotides read TGTGCCAGCAGTGATGTCCCTTCGGGCGAGCAGTACTTC. It translates to CASSDVPSGEQYF.

The chain recombines TRBV6-5 with TRBJ2-4; 9 bases match TRBD1. TRBJ2-7 matches the DNA end more closely, so the J call is doubtful. The CDR3 runs 14 residues. Germline assignment: CDR1 MNHEY and CDR2 SVGAGI. Written as DNA, the CDR3 is TGTGCCAGCAGTTACGGACAGGGGCGATCCGAGCAGTACTTC. It codes for CASSYGQGRSEQYF.

The chain recombines TRBV27 with TRBJ2-1; tentatively, D is TRBD1 (6 bases). V lost 6 bases and J lost 5, with 14 bases in between. The CDR3 totals 14 residues. Germline CDR1 reads MNHEY; CDR2 reads SMNVEV (reference sequence). DNA of the CDR3: TGTGCCAGCAGCCACCGGGACACCAACAATGAGCAGTTCTTC. Protein product: CASSHRDTNNEQFF.

Only a few counts were recorded for this clonotype. The chain couples TRBV7-2 to TRBJ2-7, with D possibly TRBD1 on 5 matching bases. The CDR3 length is 13 residues. V gave up 4 bases and J gave up 0 bases, with 7 bases separating them. Germline CDR1 and CDR2: SGHTA and FQGNSA. The CDR3 protein is CASSWGFSYEQYF. CDR3 nucleotides: TGTGCCAGCAGCTGGGGCTTCTCCTACGAGCAGTACTTC.

The sample holds a few counts of this clonotype. The gene calls are TRBV10-3 and TRBJ2-5; weak D call: TRBD2 (6 bases). The CDR3 is made up of 14 amino acids. Trimming removed 6 bases at V and 5 bases at J, with 16 bases between. Germline CDR1 and CDR2: ENHRY and SYGVKD. As DNA, the CDR3 is TGTGCCATCAGCGACGGGGGAGGTGGGGAGACCCAGTACTTC. Residues: CAISDGGGGETQYF.

The gene calls are TRBV20-1 and TRBJ2-5; 9 positions match TRBD2. Germline lookup yields CDR1 DFQATT and CDR2 SNEGSKA (reference sequence). The CDR3 sequence is 13 residues long. The V and J ends lost 3 bases and 11 bases, in that order; junction bases with no gene match: 10. The CDR3 DNA reads TGCAGTGCTAGCCCCAGCGGGGGGAATGAGCAGTACTTC. It encodes CSASPSGGNEQYF.

The rearrangement links TRBV7-3 to TRBJ2-1; D perhaps matches TRBD1 (6 bases). The germline CDR1 and CDR2 sequences are SGHTA and FQGTGA. Trimming shortened V by 4 bases and J by 8 bases, and 15 bases separated the two germline ends. CDR3 length equals 14 residues. The DNA for the CDR3 is TGTGCCAGCAGCTCCAGGGGATACGCGGATGAGCAGTTCTTC. Translating it yields CASSSRGYADEQFF.

In its sample, this clonotype was seen once. This sequence joins TRBV27 and TRBJ1-1; tentatively, D is TRBD1 (5 bases). The length of the CDR3 is 13 residues. The germline V gene has CDR1 MNHEY and CDR2 SMNVEV (reference sequence). V lost 3 bases and J lost 7, with 12 bases in between. The CDR3 loop reads CASSFLTGDEAFF. DNA of the CDR3: TGTGCCAGCAGTTTCCTAACAGGTGATGAAGCTTTCTTT.

The chain links TRBV29-1 to TRBJ2-3; perhaps D is TRBD1 or TRBD2 (5 bases each). The V gene's germline CDR1 is SQVTM and CDR2 ANQGSEA. V shed 6 bases and J shed 8 bases, with 12 bases lying between them. The CDR3 spans 11 residues. This CDR3 is CSVGHAGTQYF. The CDR3, as DNA: TGCAGCGTCGGACATGCGGGTACGCAGTATTTT.